This T cell receptor (beta chain) originates from a study of response to subunit inactivated influenza vaccine listed by TCRdb under 2018. Context from the whole study: To follow how T cells responded to a trivalent subunit inactivated influenza vaccine, the researchers relied on deep quantitative profiling of the T cell receptor repertoire.

Library preparation was by RT-PCR. Data came from an Illumina HiSeq 2500. TCRdb reran the public reads through fastp at Q25 and MiXCR, keeping productive beta chains. A single entry per CDR3 protein holds the most common genes and DNA from its merged rows. The sample table lists 540,000 or so distinct CDR3 sequences, roughly 13% of them with a count of one. The ten top clones hold around 12% of the sample. The time point label, read with the paper, signifies: around 45 days after influenza vaccine administration. This clonotype has only a few counts. Its antigen is still unknown. Per-base quality was not reported, and no clone a single base away is much larger than it. Study-wide conclusions, independent of this receptor: According to the authors, only a limited number of new T cells may be recruited by each seasonal influenza vaccination.

As encoded in the germline V gene, CDR1 is SGHAT while CDR2 is FQNNGV. Including cysteine and phenylalanine, the CDR3 has 15 amino acids. Here the CDR3 DNA is all that survives: 45 bases in frame from base 1. Relative to germline, V is missing 5 bases and J is missing 13 bases, with 10 bases of the junction outside any gene match. The V and J genes are TRBV11-2 and TRBJ2-1, and TRBD2 matches 14 of the central bases. Material: PBMCs from blood, obtained roughly 6 weeks after vaccination. The TCR sequence derives from a man aged 45-60 years who received an inactivated influenza vaccine. Donor details come from another sample of the same person, matched by shared clones. Here is the DNA: TGTGCCAGCAGCACGAACCGACTAGCGGGAGGGGGTCAGTTCTTC. Translated, this is CASSTNRLAGGGQFF.